This T cell receptor (beta chain) derives from a study of cytomegalovirus exposure and HLA in healthy donors. The ends were cut back, 2 bases at V and 7 bases at J, with 14 bases in the middle. Germline lookup yields CDR1 SGHTA and CDR2 FQGTGA. This CDR3 contains 14 residues. The PCR made use of 60 Vbeta and 13 Jbeta primers. TCRdb's copy holds only in-frame clones and misses some; the assay was immunoSEQ multiplex PCR. The top ten clones hold around 4.3% of a sample with roughly 160,000 clones, 80% of them seen once. The chain recombines TRBV7-3 with TRBJ2-5; no firm D call. Specimen: PBMCs. The source of this sequence is a man aged 30 to 39 in good health and CMV-seronegative. The CDR3 DNA sequence: TGTGCCAGCAGCTTACTGCCCGGTGCAGGGACCCAGTACTTC. Its translation is CASSLLPGAGTQYF. Full variable domain (missing parts from reference TRBV7-3 and TRBJ2-5): GAGVSQTPSNKVTEKGKYVELRCDPISGHTALYWYRQSLGQGPEFLIYFQGTGAADDSGLPNDRFFAVRPEGSVSTLKIQRTERGDSAVYLCASSLLPGAGTQYFGPGTRLLVL.